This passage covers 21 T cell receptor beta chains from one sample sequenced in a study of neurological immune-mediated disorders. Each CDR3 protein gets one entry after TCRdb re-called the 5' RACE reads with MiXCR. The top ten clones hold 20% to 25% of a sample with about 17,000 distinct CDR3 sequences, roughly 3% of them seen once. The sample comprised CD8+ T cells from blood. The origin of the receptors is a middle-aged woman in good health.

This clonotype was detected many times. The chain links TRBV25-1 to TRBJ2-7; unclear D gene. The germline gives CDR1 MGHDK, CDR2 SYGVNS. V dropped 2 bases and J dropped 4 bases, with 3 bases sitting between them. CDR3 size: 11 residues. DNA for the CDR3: TGTGCCAGCAGTGAAACGTACGAGCAGTACTTC. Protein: CASSETYEQYF.

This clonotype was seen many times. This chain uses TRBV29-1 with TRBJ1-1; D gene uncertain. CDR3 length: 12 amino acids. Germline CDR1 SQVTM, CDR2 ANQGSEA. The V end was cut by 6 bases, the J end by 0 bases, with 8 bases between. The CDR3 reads CSVKYLNTEAFF. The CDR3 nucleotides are TGCAGCGTCAAGTACTTGAACACTGAAGCTTTCTTT. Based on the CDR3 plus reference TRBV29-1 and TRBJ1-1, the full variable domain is SAVISQKPSRDICQRGTSLTIQCQVDSQVTMMFWYRQQPGQSLTLIATANQGSEATYESGFVIDKFPISRPNLTFSTLTVSNMSPEDSSIYLCSVKYLNTEAFFGQGTRLTVV.

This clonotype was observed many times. CDR3 DNA sequence: TGTGCCAGCAGCTGGGACAGGTCCCACGAGCAGTACTTC. This codes for CASSWDRSHEQYF. The rearrangement links TRBV5-6 to TRBJ2-7; TRBD1 matches at 8 bases. The V gene's germline CDR1 is SGHDT and CDR2 YYEEEE. The CDR3 totals 13 residues. Trimming removed 3 bases from V and 5 bases from J; junction bases left unmatched: 4.

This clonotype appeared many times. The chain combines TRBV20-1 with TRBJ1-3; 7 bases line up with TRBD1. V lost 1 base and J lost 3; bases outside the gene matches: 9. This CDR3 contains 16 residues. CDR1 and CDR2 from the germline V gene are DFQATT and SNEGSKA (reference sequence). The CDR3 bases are TGCAGTGCTAGAGGGGACGACAGGGATGGTGGAAACACCATATATTTT. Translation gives CSARGDDRDGGNTIYF.

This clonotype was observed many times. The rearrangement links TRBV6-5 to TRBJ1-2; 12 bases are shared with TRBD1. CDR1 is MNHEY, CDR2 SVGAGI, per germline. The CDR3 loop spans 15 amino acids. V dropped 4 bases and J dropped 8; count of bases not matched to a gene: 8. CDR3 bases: TGTGCCAGCAGTTCGACGGGACAGGGGGCGTTCGGCTACACCTTC. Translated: CASSSTGQGAFGYTF.

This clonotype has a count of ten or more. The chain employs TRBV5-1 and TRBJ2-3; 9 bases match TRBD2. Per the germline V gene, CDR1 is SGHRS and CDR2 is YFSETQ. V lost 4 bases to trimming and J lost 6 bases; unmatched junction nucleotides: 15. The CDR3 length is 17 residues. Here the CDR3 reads CASSPDAIAGVLDTQYF. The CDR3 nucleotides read TGCGCCAGCAGCCCTGACGCCATAGCGGGAGTTTTGGATACGCAGTATTTT.

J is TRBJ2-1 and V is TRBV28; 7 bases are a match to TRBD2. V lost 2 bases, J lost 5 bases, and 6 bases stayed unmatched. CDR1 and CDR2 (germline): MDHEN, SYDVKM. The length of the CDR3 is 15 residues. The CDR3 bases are TGTGCCAGCAGTTTAGGTTCGGGAGGCAACAATGAGCAGTTCTTC. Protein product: CASSLGSGGNNEQFF.

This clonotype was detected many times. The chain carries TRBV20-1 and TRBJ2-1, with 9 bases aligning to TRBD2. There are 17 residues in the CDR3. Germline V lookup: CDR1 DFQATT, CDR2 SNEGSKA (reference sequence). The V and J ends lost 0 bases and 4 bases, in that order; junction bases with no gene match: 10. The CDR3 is CSARDLLAGGPYNEQFF. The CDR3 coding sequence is TGCAGTGCTAGAGATCTTTTGGCGGGAGGGCCGTACAATGAGCAGTTCTTC.

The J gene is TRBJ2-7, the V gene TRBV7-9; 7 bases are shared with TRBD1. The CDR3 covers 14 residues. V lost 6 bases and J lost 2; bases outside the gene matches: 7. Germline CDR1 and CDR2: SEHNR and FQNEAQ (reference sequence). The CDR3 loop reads CASRGNRGAYEQYF. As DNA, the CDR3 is TGTGCCAGCAGGGGGAACAGGGGCGCCTACGAGCAGTACTTC.

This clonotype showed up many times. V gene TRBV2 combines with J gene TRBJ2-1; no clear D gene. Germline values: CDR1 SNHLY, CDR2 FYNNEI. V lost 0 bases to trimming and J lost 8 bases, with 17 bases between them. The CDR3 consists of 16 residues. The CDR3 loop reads CASSEADGPAGHEQFF. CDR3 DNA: TGTGCCAGCAGTGAAGCGGATGGTCCGGCTGGGCATGAGCAGTTCTTC.

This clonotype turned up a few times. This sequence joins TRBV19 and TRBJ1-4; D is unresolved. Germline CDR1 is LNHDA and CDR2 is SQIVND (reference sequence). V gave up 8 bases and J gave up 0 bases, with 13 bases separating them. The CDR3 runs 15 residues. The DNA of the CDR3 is TGTGCCAGTCGTCAGTCCAGTGCAACTAATGAAAAACTGTTTTTT. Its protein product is CASRQSSATNEKLFF.

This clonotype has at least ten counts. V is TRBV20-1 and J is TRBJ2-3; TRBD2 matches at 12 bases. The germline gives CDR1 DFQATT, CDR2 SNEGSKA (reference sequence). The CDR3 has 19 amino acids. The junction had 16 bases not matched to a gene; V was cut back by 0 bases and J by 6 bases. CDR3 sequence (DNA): TGCAGTGCTAGAGATCTCTGGAACCGCGCTAGCGGGAGGGCGGATACGCAGTATTTT. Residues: CSARDLWNRASGRADTQYF.

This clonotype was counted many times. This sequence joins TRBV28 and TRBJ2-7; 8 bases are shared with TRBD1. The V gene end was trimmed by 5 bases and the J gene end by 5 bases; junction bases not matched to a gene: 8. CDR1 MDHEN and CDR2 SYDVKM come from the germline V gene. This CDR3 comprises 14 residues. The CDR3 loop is CASSPAGQEHEQYF. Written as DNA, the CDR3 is TGTGCCAGCAGTCCCGCGGGACAGGAACACGAGCAGTACTTC.

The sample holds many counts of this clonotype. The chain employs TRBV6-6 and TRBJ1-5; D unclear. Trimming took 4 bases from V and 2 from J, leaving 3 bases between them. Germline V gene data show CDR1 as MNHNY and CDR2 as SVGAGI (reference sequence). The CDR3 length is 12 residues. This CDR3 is CASSFRNQPQHF. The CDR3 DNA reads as TGTGCCAGCAGTTTCCGCAATCAGCCCCAGCATTTT.

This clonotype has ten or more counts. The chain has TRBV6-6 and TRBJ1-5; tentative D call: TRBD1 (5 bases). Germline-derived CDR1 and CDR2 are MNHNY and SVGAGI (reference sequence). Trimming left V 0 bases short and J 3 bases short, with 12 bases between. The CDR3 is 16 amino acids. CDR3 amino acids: CASSYSMGDNNQPQHF. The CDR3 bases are TGTGCCAGCAGTTACTCGATGGGGGATAACAATCAGCCCCAGCATTTT.

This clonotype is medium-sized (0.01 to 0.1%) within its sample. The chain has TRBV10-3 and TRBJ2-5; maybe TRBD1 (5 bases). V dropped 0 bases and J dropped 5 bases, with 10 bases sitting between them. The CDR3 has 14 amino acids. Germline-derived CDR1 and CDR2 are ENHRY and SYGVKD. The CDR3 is CAISESTDWETQYF. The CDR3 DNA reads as TGTGCCATCAGTGAGTCGACAGATTGGGAGACCCAGTACTTC.

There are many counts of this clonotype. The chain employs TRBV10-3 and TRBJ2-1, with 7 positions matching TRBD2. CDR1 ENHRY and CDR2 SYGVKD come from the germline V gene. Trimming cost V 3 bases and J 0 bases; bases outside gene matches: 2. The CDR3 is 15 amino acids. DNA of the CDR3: TGTGCCATCAGTGAAGGCGGGGGCTCCTACAATGAGCAGTTCTTC. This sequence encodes CAISEGGGSYNEQFF.

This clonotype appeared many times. The CDR3 DNA follows: TGTGCCAGCAGGACGGGACTAGAAGCCGGGGAGCTGTTTTTT. Translation gives CASRTGLEAGELFF. This chain uses TRBV12-3 or TRBV12-4 with TRBJ2-2, with 8 bases lining up with TRBD2. CDR3 size: 14 residues. Losses at the gene ends were 6 bases for V and 6 bases for J; bases not matched to a gene: 6.

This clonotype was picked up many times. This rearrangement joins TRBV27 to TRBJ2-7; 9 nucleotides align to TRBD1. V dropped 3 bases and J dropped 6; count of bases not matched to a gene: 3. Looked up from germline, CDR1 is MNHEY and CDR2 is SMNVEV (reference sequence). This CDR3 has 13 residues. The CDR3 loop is CASSFGTGSEQYF. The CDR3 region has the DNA TGTGCCAGCAGTTTTGGGACAGGGTCCGAGCAGTACTTC.

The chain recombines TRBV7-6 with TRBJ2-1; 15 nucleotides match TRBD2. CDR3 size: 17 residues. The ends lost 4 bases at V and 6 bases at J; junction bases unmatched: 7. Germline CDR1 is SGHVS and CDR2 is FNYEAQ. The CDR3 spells CASSSGTSGRYSNEQFF. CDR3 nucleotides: TGTGCCAGCAGCTCCGGGACTAGCGGGAGGTACTCCAATGAGCAGTTCTTC. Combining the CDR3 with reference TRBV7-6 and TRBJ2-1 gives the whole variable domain GAGVSQSPRYKVTKRGQDVALRCDPISGHVSLYWYRQALGQGPEFLTYFNYEAQQDKSGLPNDRFSAERPEGSISTLTIQRTEQRDSAMYRCASSSGTSGRYSNEQFFGPGTRLTVL.

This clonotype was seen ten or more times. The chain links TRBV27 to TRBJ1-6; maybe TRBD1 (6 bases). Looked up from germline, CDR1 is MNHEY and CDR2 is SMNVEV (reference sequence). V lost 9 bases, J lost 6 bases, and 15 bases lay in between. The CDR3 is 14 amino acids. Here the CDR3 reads CASRKGEVNSPLHF. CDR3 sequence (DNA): TGTGCCAGTAGGAAGGGGGAGGTTAATTCACCCCTCCACTTT.